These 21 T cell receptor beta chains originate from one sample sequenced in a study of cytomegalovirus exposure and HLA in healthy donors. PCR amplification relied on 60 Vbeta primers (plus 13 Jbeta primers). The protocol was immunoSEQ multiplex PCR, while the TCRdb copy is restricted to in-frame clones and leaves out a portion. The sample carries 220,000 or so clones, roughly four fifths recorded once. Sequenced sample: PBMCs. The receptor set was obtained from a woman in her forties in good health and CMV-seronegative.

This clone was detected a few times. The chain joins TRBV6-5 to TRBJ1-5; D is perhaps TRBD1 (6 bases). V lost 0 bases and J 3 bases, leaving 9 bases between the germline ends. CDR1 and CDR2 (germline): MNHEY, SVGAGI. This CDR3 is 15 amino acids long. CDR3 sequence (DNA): TGTGCCAGCAGTTACTCGAGGACAGTCAATCAGCCCCAGCATTTT. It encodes CASSYSRTVNQPQHF.

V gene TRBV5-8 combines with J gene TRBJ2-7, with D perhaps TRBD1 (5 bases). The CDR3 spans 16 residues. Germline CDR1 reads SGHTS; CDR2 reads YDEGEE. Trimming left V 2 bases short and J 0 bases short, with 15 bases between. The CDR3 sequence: CASSFHQGPGSYEQYF. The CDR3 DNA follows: TGTGCCAGCAGCTTCCATCAGGGTCCGGGCTCCTACGAGCAGTACTTC.

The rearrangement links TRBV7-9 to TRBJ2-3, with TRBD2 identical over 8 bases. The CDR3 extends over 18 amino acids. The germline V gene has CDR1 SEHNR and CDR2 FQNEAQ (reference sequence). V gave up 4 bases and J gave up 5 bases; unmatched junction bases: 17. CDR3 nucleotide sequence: TGTGCCAGCAGCTCTATAGCGGCGGGTCGGGGGGGGCGAGATACGCAGTATTTT. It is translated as CASSSIAAGRGGRDTQYF.

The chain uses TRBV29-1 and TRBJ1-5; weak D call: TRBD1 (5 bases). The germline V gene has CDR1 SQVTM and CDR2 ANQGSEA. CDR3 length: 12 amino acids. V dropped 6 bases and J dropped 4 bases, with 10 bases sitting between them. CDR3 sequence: CSVGTSNQPQHF. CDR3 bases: TGCAGCGTGGGGACTTCAAATCAGCCCCAGCATTTT.

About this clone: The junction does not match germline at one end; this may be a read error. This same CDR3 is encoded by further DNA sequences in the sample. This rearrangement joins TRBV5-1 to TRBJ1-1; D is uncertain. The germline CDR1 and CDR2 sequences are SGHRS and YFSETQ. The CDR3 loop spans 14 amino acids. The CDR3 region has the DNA TGCGCCAGCAGCTTGGTGGCGGGGTCCACTGAGGCTTTCTTT. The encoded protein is CASSLVAGSTEAFF.

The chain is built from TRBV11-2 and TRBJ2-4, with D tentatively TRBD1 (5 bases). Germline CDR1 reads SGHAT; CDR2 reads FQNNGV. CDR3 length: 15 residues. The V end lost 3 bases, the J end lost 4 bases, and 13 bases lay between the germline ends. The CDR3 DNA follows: TGTGCCAGCAGCTTGTCCCTAGACAGTAAAAACATTCAGTACTTC. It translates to CASSLSLDSKNIQYF.

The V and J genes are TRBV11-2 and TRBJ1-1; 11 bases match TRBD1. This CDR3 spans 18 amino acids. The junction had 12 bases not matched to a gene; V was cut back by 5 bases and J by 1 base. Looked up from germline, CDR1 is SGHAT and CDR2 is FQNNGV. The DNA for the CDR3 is TGTGCCAGCAGCCCCAGGGACAGGGGGGGAGAGGCGAACACTGAAGCTTTCTTT. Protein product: CASSPRDRGGEANTEAFF.

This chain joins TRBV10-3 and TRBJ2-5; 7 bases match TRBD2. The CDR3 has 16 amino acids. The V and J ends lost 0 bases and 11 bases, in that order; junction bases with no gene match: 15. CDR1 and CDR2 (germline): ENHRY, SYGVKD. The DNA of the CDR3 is TGTGCCATCAGTGAGTCGGGGGACTACCACCTACGGGAGCAGTACTTC. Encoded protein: CAISESGDYHLREQYF.

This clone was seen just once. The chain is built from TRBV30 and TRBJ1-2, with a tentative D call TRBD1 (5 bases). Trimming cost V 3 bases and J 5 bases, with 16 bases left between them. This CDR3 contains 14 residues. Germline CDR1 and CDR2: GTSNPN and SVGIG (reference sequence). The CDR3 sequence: CAWRFAGLNYGYTF. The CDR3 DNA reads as TGTGCCTGGAGGTTTGCAGGGCTAAATTATGGCTACACCTTC.

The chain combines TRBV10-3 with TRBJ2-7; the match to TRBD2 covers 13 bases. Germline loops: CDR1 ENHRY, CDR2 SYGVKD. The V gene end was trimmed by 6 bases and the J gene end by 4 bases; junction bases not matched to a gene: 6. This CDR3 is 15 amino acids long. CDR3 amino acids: CAIRPGLAGAYEQYF. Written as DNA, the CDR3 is TGTGCCATCAGACCCGGACTAGCGGGAGCGTACGAGCAGTACTTC.

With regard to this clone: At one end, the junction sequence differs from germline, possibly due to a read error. The CDR3 DNA reads as TGTGCCATCAGCGAGTCGGGGAGGGGAGAGACCCAGTACTTC. Its translation: CAISESGRGETQYF. The chain has TRBV10-3 and TRBJ2-5, with 7 bases fitting TRBD2. The CDR3 extends over 14 amino acids. Germline V lookup: CDR1 ENHRY, CDR2 SYGVKD.

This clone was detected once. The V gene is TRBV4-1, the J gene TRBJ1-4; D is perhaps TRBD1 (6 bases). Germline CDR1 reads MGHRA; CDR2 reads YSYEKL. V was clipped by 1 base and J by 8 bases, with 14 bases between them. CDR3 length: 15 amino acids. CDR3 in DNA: TGCGCCAGCAGCCAAGTGGCGGGGGCTGGAGAAAAACTGTTTTTT. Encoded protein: CASSQVAGAGEKLFF.

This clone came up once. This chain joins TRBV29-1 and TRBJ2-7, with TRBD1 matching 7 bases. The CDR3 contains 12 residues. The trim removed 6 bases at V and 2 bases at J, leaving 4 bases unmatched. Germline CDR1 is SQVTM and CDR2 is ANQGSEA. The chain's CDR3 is CSVITGAYEQYF. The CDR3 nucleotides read TGCAGCGTAATAACAGGGGCCTACGAGCAGTACTTC.

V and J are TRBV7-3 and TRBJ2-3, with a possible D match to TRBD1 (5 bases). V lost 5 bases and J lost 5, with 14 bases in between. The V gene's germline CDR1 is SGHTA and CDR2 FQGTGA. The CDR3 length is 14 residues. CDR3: CASSEDKFGDTQYF. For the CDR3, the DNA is TGTGCCAGCAGCGAGGACAAGTTTGGAGATACGCAGTATTTT.

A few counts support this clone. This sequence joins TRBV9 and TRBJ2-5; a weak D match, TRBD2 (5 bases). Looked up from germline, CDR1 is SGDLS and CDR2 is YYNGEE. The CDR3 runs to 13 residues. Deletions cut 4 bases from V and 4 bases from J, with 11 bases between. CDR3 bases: TGTGCCAGCAGCTCCCGGAGGACAGAGACCCAGTACTTC. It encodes CASSSRRTETQYF.

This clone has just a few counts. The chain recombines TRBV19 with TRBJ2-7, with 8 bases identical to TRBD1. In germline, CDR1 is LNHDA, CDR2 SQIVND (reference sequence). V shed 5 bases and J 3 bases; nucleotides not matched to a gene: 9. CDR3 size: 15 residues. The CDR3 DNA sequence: TGTGCCAGTAGTCAACCGGGACAGGTAATCTACGAGCAGTACTTC. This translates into CASSQPGQVIYEQYF.

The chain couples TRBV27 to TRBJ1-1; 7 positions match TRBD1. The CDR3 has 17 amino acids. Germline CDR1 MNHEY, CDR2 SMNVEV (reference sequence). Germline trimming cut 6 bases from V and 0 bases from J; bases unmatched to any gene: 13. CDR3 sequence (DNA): TGTGCCAGCAGCCCCCTTCCCGGGACAGAAATGAACACTGAAGCTTTCTTT. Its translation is CASSPLPGTEMNTEAFF.

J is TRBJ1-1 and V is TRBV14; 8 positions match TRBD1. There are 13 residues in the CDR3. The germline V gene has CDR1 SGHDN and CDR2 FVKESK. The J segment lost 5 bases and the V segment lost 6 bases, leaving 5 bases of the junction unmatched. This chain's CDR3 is CASRTTGGTEAFF. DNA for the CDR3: TGTGCCAGCAGGACCACAGGGGGAACTGAAGCTTTCTTT.

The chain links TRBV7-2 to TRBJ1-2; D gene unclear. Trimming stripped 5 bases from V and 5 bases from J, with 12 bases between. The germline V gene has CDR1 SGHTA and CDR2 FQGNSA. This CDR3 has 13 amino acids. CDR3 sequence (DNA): TGTGCCAGCAGCCAACAGTCTGATTATGGCTACACCTTC. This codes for CASSQQSDYGYTF.

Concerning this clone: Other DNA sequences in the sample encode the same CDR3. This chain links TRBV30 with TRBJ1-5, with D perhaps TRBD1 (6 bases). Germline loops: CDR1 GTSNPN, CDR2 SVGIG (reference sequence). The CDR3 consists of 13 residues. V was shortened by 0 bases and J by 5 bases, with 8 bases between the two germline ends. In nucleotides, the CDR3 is TGTGCCTGGAGTGTACAGGGTCATCAGCCCCAGCATTTT. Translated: CAWSVQGHQPQHF.

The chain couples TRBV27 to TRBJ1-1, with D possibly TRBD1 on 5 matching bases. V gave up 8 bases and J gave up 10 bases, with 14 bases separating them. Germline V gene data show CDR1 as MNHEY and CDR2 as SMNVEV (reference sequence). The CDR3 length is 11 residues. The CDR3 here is CASLSGIGAFF. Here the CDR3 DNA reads TGTGCCAGCTTGTCAGGGATAGGAGCTTTCTTT.